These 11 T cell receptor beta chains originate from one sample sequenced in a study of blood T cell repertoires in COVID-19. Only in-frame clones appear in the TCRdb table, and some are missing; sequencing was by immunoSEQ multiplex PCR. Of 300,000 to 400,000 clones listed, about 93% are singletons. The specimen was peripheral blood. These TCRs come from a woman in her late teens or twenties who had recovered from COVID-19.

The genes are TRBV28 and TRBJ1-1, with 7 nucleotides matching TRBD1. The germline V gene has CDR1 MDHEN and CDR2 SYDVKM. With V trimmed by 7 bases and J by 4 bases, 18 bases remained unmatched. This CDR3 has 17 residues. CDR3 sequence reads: CASTLKVGGGGSTEAFF. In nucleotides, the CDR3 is TGTGCCAGCACCCTGAAGGTAGGGGGCGGAGGTAGCACTGAAGCTTTCTTT.

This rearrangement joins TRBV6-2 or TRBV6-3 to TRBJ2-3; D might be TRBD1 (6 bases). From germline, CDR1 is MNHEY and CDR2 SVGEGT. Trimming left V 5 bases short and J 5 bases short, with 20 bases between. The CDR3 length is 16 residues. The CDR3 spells CASSDYRVGSGDTQYF. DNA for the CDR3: TGTGCCAGCAGTGATTACAGGGTGGGGTCCGGAGATACGCAGTATTTT.

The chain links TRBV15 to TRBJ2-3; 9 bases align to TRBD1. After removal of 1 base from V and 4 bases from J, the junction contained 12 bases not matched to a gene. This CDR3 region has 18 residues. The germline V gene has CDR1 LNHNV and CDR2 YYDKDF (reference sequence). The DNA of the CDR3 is TGTGCCACCAGCAGAGGACAGGGGGGTTCGTCTGGGTCAGATACGCAGTATTTT. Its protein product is CATSRGQGGSSGSDTQYF.

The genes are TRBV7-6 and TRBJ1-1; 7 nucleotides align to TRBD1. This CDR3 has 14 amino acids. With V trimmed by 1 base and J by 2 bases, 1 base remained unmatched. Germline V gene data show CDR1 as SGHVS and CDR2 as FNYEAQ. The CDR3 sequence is CASSLGQGNTEAFF. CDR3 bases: TGTGCCAGCAGCTTAGGACAGGGTAACACTGAAGCTTTCTTT.

This CDR3 reads CSAGFVYGYTF. The CDR3 DNA is TGCAGTGCGGGCTTTGTTTATGGCTACACCTTC. This sequence joins TRBV20-1 and TRBJ1-2; unclear D gene. The germline V gene has CDR1 DFQATT and CDR2 SNEGSKA (reference sequence). The CDR3 is made up of 11 amino acids. Trimming removed 6 bases at V and 5 bases at J, with 10 bases between.

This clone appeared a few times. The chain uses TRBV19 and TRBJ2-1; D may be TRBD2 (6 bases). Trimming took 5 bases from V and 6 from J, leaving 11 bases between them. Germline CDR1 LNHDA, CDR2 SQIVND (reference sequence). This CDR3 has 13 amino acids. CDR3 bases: TGTGCCAGTAGTCTCGGGACTGGCAATGAGCAGTTCTTC. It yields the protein CASSLGTGNEQFF. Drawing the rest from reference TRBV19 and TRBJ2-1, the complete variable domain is DGGITQSPKYLFRKEGQNVTLSCEQNLNHDAMYWYRQDPGQGLRLIYYSQIVNDFQKGDIAEGYSVSREKKESFPLTVTSAQKNPTAFYLCASSLGTGNEQFFGPGTRLTVL.

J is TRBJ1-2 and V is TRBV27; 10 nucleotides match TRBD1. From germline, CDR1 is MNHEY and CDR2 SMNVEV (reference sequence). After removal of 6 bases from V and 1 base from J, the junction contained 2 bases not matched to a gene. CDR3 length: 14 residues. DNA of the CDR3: TGTGCCAGCAGGGGGACAGGGGTTAACTATGGCTACACCTTC. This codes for CASRGTGVNYGYTF.

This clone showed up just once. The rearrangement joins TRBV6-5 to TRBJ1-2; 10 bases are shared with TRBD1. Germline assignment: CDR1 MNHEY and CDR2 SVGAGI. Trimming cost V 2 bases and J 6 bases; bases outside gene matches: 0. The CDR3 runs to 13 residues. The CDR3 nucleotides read TGTGCCAGCAGTTACGGACAGGGGGATGGCTACACCTTC. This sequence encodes CASSYGQGDGYTF.

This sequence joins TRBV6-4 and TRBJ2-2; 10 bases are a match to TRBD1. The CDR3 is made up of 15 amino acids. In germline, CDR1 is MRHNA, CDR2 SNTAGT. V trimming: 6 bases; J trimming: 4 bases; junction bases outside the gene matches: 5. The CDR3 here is CASSLGQGFTGELFF. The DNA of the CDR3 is TGTGCCAGCAGCCTGGGACAGGGGTTCACCGGGGAGCTGTTTTTT.

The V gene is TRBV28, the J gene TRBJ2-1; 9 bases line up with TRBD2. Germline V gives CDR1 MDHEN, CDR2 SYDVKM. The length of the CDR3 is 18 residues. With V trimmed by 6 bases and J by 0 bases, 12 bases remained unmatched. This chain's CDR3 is CASSTGTSQFNSYNEQFF. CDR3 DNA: TGTGCCAGCAGCACCGGGACTAGCCAGTTCAACTCCTACAATGAGCAGTTCTTC.

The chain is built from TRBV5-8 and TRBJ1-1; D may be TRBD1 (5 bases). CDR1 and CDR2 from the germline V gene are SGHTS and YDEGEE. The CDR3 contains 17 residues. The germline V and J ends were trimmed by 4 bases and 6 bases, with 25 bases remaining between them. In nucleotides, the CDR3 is TGTGCCAGCAGCCCCGGGTGGGGCAGGGAAGTTGTCGCTGAAGCTTTCTTT. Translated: CASSPGWGREVVAEAFF.